The table lists the clone carrying this T cell receptor beta chain with a few counts. Its antigen is not known. With the read ending 3 residues before the CDR3 end, the germline J gene is used to fill in that end. Germline V CDR1 and CDR2: SEHNR, FQNEAQ (reference sequence). This CDR3 is built from 14 residues. The V gene lost 2 bases and the J gene lost 3 bases, with 8 bases spanning the gap. The data belong to a study of T cell clonality in common variable immunodeficiency. The study's findings and limits: CVID subjects had higher TCRbeta clonality than healthy controls, most marked in about a third.

TCRdb's copy holds only in-frame clones and misses some; the assay was immunoSEQ multiplex PCR. The sample holds tens of thousands of clones, and no clone turns up only once. The TCR sequence derives from a person aged 18 to 75 in good health. The rearrangement joins TRBV7-9 to TRBJ1-5; perhaps TRBD1 as D (5 bases). The sample was peripheral blood mononuclear cells. The CDR3 sequence is CASSLSGDNQPQHF. The covered CDR3 bases are TGTGCCAGCAGCTTATCGGGGGACAATCAGCCC.